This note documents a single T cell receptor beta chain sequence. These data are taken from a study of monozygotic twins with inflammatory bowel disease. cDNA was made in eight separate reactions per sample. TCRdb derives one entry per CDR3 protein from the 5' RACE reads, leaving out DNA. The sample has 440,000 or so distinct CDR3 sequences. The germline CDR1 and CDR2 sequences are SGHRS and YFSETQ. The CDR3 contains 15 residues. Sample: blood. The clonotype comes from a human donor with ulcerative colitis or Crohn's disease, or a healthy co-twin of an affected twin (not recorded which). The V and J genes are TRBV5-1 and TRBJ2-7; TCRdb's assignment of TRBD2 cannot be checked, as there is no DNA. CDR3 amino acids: CASSLAPGYSYEQYF.